These T cell receptor beta chains were read from a single sample in a study of blood T cell repertoires in COVID-19. Method: immunoSEQ multiplex PCR; TCRdb's copy keeps in-frame clones and lacks some. The sample has around 130,000 clones, 84% seen once; the top ten hold under 5%. Sequencing was done on a sample of PBMCs or T cells enriched from blood (not recorded which). The receptors come from a woman under 40 who had recovered from COVID-19. Each CDR3 is given with its conserved first and last residue.

>TRBV5-4|TRBJ2-2
CASSPPEGAGGSGELFF
>TRBV7-9|TRBJ1-6
CASSDLGQGYSPLHF
>TRBV4-3|TRBJ2-7
CASSQAAAGVGYEQYF
>TRBV2|TRBJ1-2
CASSELGQWNTF
>TRBV13|TRBJ2-1
CASGSSGIHEQFF
>TRBV10-3|TRBJ2-3
CAIRGGGNTDTQYF
>TRBV28|TRBJ1-1
CASSLDRTGKNTEAFF
>TRBV3-1/TRBV3-2|TRBJ2-1
CASSPGGRESGEQFF
>TRBV29-1|TRBJ1-2
CSVERDIGIDGYTF
>TRBV11-3|TRBJ1-4
CASSLGEGTNEKLFF
>TRBV27|TRBJ2-7
CASSFGLAGTYEQYF
>TRBV5-6|TRBJ2-7
CASSLGWPGGSYEQYF
>TRBV3-1/TRBV3-2|TRBJ1-1
CASSQRTGTTEAFF
>TRBV7-3|TRBJ2-3
CASSGDSILTTNTQYF
>TRBV11-2|TRBJ2-7
CASSLGPRSGADF
>TRBV13|TRBJ1-5
CASTSAGEGNQPQHF
>TRBV18|TRBJ1-5
CASSPYTGDNQPQHF
>TRBV5-4|TRBJ2-1
CASSLGGSGRLGNEQFF
>TRBV7-8|TRBJ2-7
CASSPPGYEQYF
>TRBV14|TRBJ2-3
CASSQAKLGHSDTQYF
>TRBV11-1|TRBJ1-6
CASRQGQTNSPLHF
>TRBV28|TRBJ2-1
CASSPAGLGGTGEKSSYNEQFF
>TRBV5-1|TRBJ2-3
CASKTTASTDTQYF
>TRBV3-1/TRBV3-2|TRBJ2-2
CASSQDPSGRRTGELFF
>TRBV19|TRBJ2-1
CASSMTSGSYNEQFF
>TRBV6-6|TRBJ1-1
CASSPRRDTEAFF
>TRBV4-1|TRBJ1-2
CASSHPRMGTGDGYTF
>TRBV4-3|TRBJ2-2
CASSLRLTNTGELFF
>TRBV7-9|TRBJ1-1
CASSLGGRAFF
>TRBV27|TRBJ1-2
CASSRGGSPNYGYTF
>TRBV7-2|TRBJ2-7
CASSLARQGAHEQYF
>TRBV7-2|TRBJ1-5
CASSLDRGREQPQHF
>TRBV6-4|TRBJ1-5
CASSDSTERVQPQHF
>TRBV5-1|TRBJ1-4
CASRQGEKLFF
>TRBV3-1/TRBV3-2|TRBJ2-3
CASSQEGTRTDTQYF
>TRBV20-1|TRBJ1-1
CRGTLDTEAFF
>TRBV9|TRBJ2-5
CASSVAGEQETQYF
>TRBV7-8|TRBJ2-3
CASSRYQILAGGTDTQYF
>TRBV5-5|TRBJ1-3
CASSLRAGGNTIYF
>TRBV18|TRBJ2-6
CASSPPNRVPNVLTF
>TRBV4-3|TRBJ2-7
CASSQDPGTGAYEQYF
>TRBV28|TRBJ2-1
CASSSRLAAPYNEQFF
>TRBV7-6|TRBJ2-7
CASSLQGADYEQYF
>TRBV9|TRBJ2-2
CASRTSGNTGELFF
>TRBV6-4|TRBJ2-1
CASSERLHNEQFF
>TRBV14|TRBJ2-5
CASSLQDSQETQYF
>TRBV7-9|TRBJ1-1
CASSPGAVLEAFF
>TRBV6-5|TRBJ1-1
CASGFWPEAFF
>TRBV11-2|TRBJ1-5
CASSLGAGNNQPQHF
>TRBV28|TRBJ1-2
CASSPTQGGKDGYTF
>TRBV5-6|TRBJ1-6
CASSPTRLLPSPLHF
>TRBV19|TRBJ1-1
CASSSFPEAFF
>TRBV6-2/TRBV6-3|TRBJ2-2
CASSQLDIANTGELFF
>TRBV6-5|TRBJ2-3
CASSLRLAGYTQYF
>TRBV7-2|TRBJ2-5
CASSLETDRWTQYF
>TRBV4-3|TRBJ2-2
CASSQEWGLAVTGELFF
>TRBV28|TRBJ2-5
CASSLASGSGETQYF
>TRBV2|TRBJ2-2
CASSEASQGVNTGELFF
>TRBV6-1|TRBJ2-7
CASSESTRGLYEQYF